Below, one TCR beta chain is given with its context. This sample is part of a study of blood T cell repertoires in COVID-19. Original processing notes: Amplification from reference gene primers served as the basis for estimated nucleated cell counts. The method was immunoSEQ multiplex PCR; TCRdb's version includes in-frame clones alone and lacks a portion of them. V and J calls and clone size follow that table, whereas D and trimming were derived from the DNA. The profile shows about 220,000 clones, around four fifths of them singletons. Sequencing input: peripheral blood. The sequence came from a woman between 40 and 55 years old with active or convalescent COVID-19.

CDR3 protein: CASMWSTEAFF. CDR3 nucleotide sequence: TGTGCCAGTATGTGGAGCACTGAAGCTTTCTTT. V is TRBV6-5 and J is TRBJ1-1; D call uncertain. Germline CDR1 reads MNHEY; CDR2 reads SVGAGI. Trimming left V 9 bases short and J 4 bases short, with 9 bases between. CDR3 length: 11 residues.